The 9 T cell receptor beta chains given below trace back to one sample, sequenced in a study of cytomegalovirus exposure and HLA in healthy donors. Vbeta (60) and Jbeta (13) primers were used in the PCR. The method was immunoSEQ multiplex PCR; TCRdb's version includes in-frame clones alone and lacks a portion of them. The sample lists over 100,000 clones; 8.5% to 10% were seen once. The material sequenced was PBMCs. These receptor sequences come from a man between 40 and 49 years old in good health and CMV-seronegative.

The rearrangement uses TRBV4-2 and TRBJ2-4; 14 bases are a match to TRBD2. CDR1 is LGHNA, CDR2 YNFKEQ, per germline. J lost 6 bases, V lost 3 bases, and 4 bases had no gene match. The CDR3 is 16 amino acids. The CDR3 reads CASSQTSGGAVNIQYF. In nucleotides, the CDR3 is TGTGCCAGCAGCCAGACTAGCGGGGGGGCGGTAAACATTCAGTACTTC.

This clone has more than one count but fewer than ten. The chain links TRBV28 to TRBJ2-3, with D maybe TRBD2 (6 bases). This CDR3 has 15 residues. V shed 3 bases and J shed 0 bases, with 10 bases lying between them. Looked up from germline, CDR1 is MDHEN and CDR2 is SYDVKM. CDR3 in DNA: TGTGCCAGCAGTTTCGGCGGGACTAGCACAGATACGCAGTATTTT. This gives the protein CASSFGGTSTDTQYF.

The chain's CDR3 is CASRPGTGGRTEAFF. CDR3 sequence (DNA): TGCGCCAGCAGACCCGGGACAGGGGGCCGGACTGAAGCTTTCTTT. The V call is TRBV5-1, the J call TRBJ1-1; 12 positions match TRBD1. Germline trimming cut 5 bases from V and 5 bases from J; bases unmatched to any gene: 7. Looked up from germline, CDR1 is SGHRS and CDR2 is YFSETQ. This CDR3 is 15 amino acids long. Looking up the rest from reference TRBV5-1 and TRBJ1-1 gives the full variable domain: KAGVTQTPRYLIKTRGQQVTLSCSPISGHRSVSWYQQTPGQGLQFLFEYFSETQRNKGNFPGRFSGRQFSNSRSEMNVSTLELGDSALYLCASRPGTGGRTEAFFGQGTRLTVV.

V is TRBV19 and J is TRBJ2-3, with no clear D. Germline CDR1 and CDR2: LNHDA and SQIVND (reference sequence). There are 13 residues in the CDR3. The germline V and J ends were trimmed by 7 bases and 7 bases, with 15 bases remaining between them. The CDR3 region is CASNNPPSHTQYF. CDR3 DNA sequence: TGTGCCAGTAACAACCCTCCCTCTCATACGCAGTATTTT.

In this sample, this clone turned up once. The chain joins TRBV2 to TRBJ1-6; the match to TRBD1 covers 9 bases. Per germline, CDR1 SNHLY and CDR2 FYNNEI. V shed 6 bases and J 0 bases; nucleotides not matched to a gene: 6. CDR3 length: 17 residues. CDR3 in amino acids: CASRKDRGSSYNSPLHF. CDR3 bases: TGTGCCAGCAGGAAGGACAGGGGAAGCTCCTATAATTCACCCCTCCACTTT.

CDR3 in amino acids: CASSGGSSYNSPLHF. The CDR3 DNA sequence: TGTGCCAGCAGTGGGGGGAGCTCCTATAATTCACCCCTCCACTTT. The V call is TRBV28, the J call TRBJ1-6, with D possibly TRBD1 on 5 matching bases. Between the trimmed V and J ends, which lost 5 bases and 0 bases, there was a span of 8 bases. The CDR3 is 15 residues long. Germline V gene lookup returns CDR1 MDHEN and CDR2 SYDVKM.

The chain uses TRBV4-3 and TRBJ2-7; no definite D call. The CDR3 is 14 residues long. Germline V CDR1 and CDR2: LGHNA, YSLEER. Trimming stripped 1 base from V and 1 base from J, with 8 bases between. CDR3: CASSQGRKSYEQYF. The CDR3 DNA is TGCGCCAGCAGCCAAGGGCGGAAATCCTACGAGCAGTACTTC.

The J gene is TRBJ1-5, the V gene TRBV28; D may be TRBD1 (5 bases). This CDR3 comprises 14 residues. V lost 5 bases and J lost 0, with 8 bases in between. In germline, CDR1 is MDHEN, CDR2 SYDVKM. The CDR3 nucleotides are TGTGCCAGCAGTCACGACAGTAGCAATCAGCCCCAGCATTTT. It translates to CASSHDSSNQPQHF.

The genes are TRBV27 and TRBJ2-7; D is possibly TRBD1 (7 bases). The CDR3 has 14 residues. V was cut by 5 bases and J by 7 bases, with 18 bases left in between. CDR1 MNHEY and CDR2 SMNVEV come from the germline V gene (reference sequence). CDR3 bases: TGTGCCAGCAGTCGCCGACAGGGAGGTTGGGAGCAGTACTTC. Protein product: CASSRRQGGWEQYF.